This T cell receptor beta chain was captured by sequencing in a study of OX40 agonist ivuxolimab in advanced cancers. Study results and limitations: CD8+ T cells were the subset that, on average, had more expanded clones than CD4+.

The table came from immunoSEQ multiplex PCR; TCRdb's copy has only in-frame clones and leaves some out. This table holds 25,000 to 35,000 clones, roughly 84% found once. As for this clone: Its antigen is currently unknown.

This CDR3 comprises 13 residues. Germline CDR1 is LNHDA and CDR2 is SQIVND (reference sequence). Trimming removed 5 bases from V and 7 bases from J, with 12 bases in between. The TCR sequence derives from an adult with an advanced solid tumor such as melanoma, head and neck, liver or kidney cancer. The rearrangement uses TRBV19 and TRBJ1-5; tentative D call: TRBD1 (5 bases). This material consisted of CD4+ or CD8+ T cells sorted from blood, taken in a trial of the OX40 agonist ivuxolimab. The CDR3 protein is CASSPEGRQPQHF. The CDR3, as DNA: TGTGCCAGTAGTCCCGAGGGGCGGCAGCCCCAGCATTTT.